The clone carrying this TCR beta chain was counted between two and nine times. This entry belongs to a study of human T cells and chemical hapten exposure. Study background: Across its roughly 25 weeks, the study gave patients weekly diphenylcyclopropenone doses to the scalp.

Time point specified: patch test 1, 2 weeks after DPC sensitization. Described treatment: therapeutic diphenylcyclopropenone sensitization with weekly scalp DPC. Sample donors consisted of patients with alopecia, aged 18 to 70 years, who were suitable for DPC. Each cDNA molecule in the library carried unique molecular identifiers. TCRdb ran MiXCR on the RACE reads and lists one entry per CDR3 protein. In the table there are approximately 74,000 distinct CDR3 sequences, 32% of which are singletons. The CDR3 runs 14 residues. Trimming took off 7 bases at V and 0 bases at J, with 10 bases between the two ends. Germline-derived CDR1 and CDR2 are MDHEN and SYDVKM.

The J gene is TRBJ1-3, the V gene TRBV28; D gene uncertain. This material consisted of whole blood, taken in connection with sensitization to the hapten diphenylcyclopropenone (DPC). The TCR was taken from a man between 35 and 55 years old with alopecia areata. Some clones in this sample may be carry-over from other donors' samples. The chain's CDR3 is CASTSSYSGNTIYF. The DNA of the CDR3 is TGTGCCAGCACCTCCTCTTACTCTGGAAACACCATATATTTT. Full variable domain (rest looked up from reference TRBV28 and TRBJ1-3): DVKVTQSSRYLVKRTGEKVFLECVQDMDHENMFWYRQDPGLGLRLIYFSYDVKMKEKGDIPEGYSVSREKKERFSLILESASTNQTSMYLCASTSSYSGNTIYFGEGSWLTVV.